The rows below give T cell receptor beta chains drawn from one sample of a study of T cells in localized non-small cell lung cancer. Sequenced by immunoSEQ multiplex PCR; TCRdb stores in-frame clones only, minus some. The data contain about 47,000 clones, more than 85% of them singletons. The sequencing used PBMCs, collected before any cancer treatment. The source of these receptors is a man between 40 and 75 years old with stage II lung adenocarcinoma. The CDR3 runs from the conserved cysteine through the conserved F or W. D genes are given only for firm matches. Not all rows give a size; the values are once, few, many and, for expanded clones, a class.

d_call	clone_size	v_call	j_call	cdr3_aa	cdr3_nt
-	once	TRBV25-1	TRBJ1-1	CASSNNRAAAEAFF	TGTGCCAGCAGTAACAACAGGGCGGCCGCTGAAGCTTTCTTT
-	-	TRBV4-2	TRBJ1-5	CASSQDQDQGYQPQHF	TGTGCCAGCAGCCAAGATCAGGATCAGGGATATCAGCCCCAGCATTTT
-	-	TRBV21-1	TRBJ1-6	CASSKGCPLYSPLHF	TGTGCCAGCAGCAAAGGATGCCCATTGTATTCACCCCTCCACTTT
TRBD1	-	TRBV5-4	TRBJ1-1	CASSPGQGYTEAFF	TGTGCCAGCAGCCCGGGACAGGGATACACTGAAGCTTTCTTT
TRBD1	-	TRBV6-5	TRBJ2-2	CASSQDRARGELFF	TGTGCCAGCAGTCAGGACAGGGCGCGAGGGGAGCTGTTTTTT
-	-	TRBV11-2	TRBJ2-5	CASSRTITKQETQYF	TGTGCCAGCAGCCGGACCATTACGAAACAAGAGACCCAGTACTTC
TRBD1	-	TRBV15	TRBJ1-2	CATSREEDRVTYNYGYTF	TGTGCCACCAGCAGAGAGGAGGACAGGGTCACTTATAACTATGGCTACACCTTC
-	-	TRBV5-1	TRBJ2-6	CASSLVGGANVLTF	TGCGCCAGCAGCTTGGTAGGCGGGGCCAACGTCCTGACTTTC
TRBD1	-	TRBV5-1	TRBJ1-1	CASRVTGTGVTEAFF	TGCGCCAGCAGAGTTACCGGGACAGGGGTAACTGAAGCTTTCTTT
-	-	TRBV6-6	TRBJ2-1	CASSYSRLLRQHGQFF	TGTGCCAGCAGTTACTCGAGGCTCCTTCGGCAACACGGGCAGTTCTTC
TRBD2	-	TRBV10-3	TRBJ2-7	CAISESQRGGEQYF	TGTGCCATCAGTGAGTCCCAGCGGGGTGGTGAGCAGTACTTC
-	-	TRBV5-4	TRBJ2-1	CASSLAGGGVNNEQFF	TGTGCCAGCAGCTTGGCCGGAGGGGGGGTCAACAATGAGCAGTTCTTC
-	-	TRBV10-3	TRBJ1-1	CAISESGVSPEAFF	TGTGCCATCAGTGAGTCGGGCGTTTCCCCTGAAGCTTTCTTT
-	-	TRBV14	TRBJ1-1	CASSLEGSTEAFF	TGTGCCAGCAGCCTGGAAGGGAGTACTGAAGCTTTCTTT
-	-	TRBV18	TRBJ1-1	CASSPPDEYTEAFF	TGTGCCAGCTCACCCCCGGACGAATACACTGAAGCTTTCTTT
-	-	TRBV5-8	TRBJ2-5	CAGSQDAGPQETQYF	TGTGCCGGCAGCCAAGATGCGGGTCCCCAAGAGACCCAGTACTTC
-	-	TRBV6-5	TRBJ2-2	CASRAGLGELFF	TGTGCCAGCAGAGCAGGGCTCGGGGAGCTGTTTTTT
-	-	TRBV5-1	TRBJ1-1	CASSLGPTREAFF	TGCGCCAGCAGCCTGGGCCCTACCCGTGAAGCTTTCTTT
-	-	TRBV6-6	TRBJ1-1	CASSAPEQGFSEAFF	TGTGCCAGCAGCGCCCCCGAACAGGGCTTCTCTGAAGCTTTCTTT
TRBD1	-	TRBV5-4	TRBJ2-1	CASSSGTVLHNEQFF	TGTGCCAGCAGCTCCGGGACAGTTCTTCACAATGAGCAGTTCTTC
-	-	TRBV5-6	TRBJ1-6	CASSLGQRNSPLHF	TGTGCCAGCAGCTTAGGACAGCGGAATTCACCCCTCCACTTT
TRBD1	-	TRBV7-8	TRBJ1-1	CASSLLGIAPGQGIAEAFF	TGTGCCAGCAGCTTATTGGGGATAGCTCCGGGACAGGGGATAGCTGAAGCTTTCTTT
-	-	TRBV19	TRBJ2-3	CASTRRGSQMDTDTQYF	TGTGCCAGTACCAGGCGGGGATCTCAGATGGACACAGATACGCAGTATTTT
-	once	TRBV6-5	TRBJ2-5	CASSYQSQEWYF	TGTGCCAGCAGTTACCAAAGCCAGGAATGGTACTTC
TRBD2	-	TRBV19	TRBJ2-1	CASSWASGGLSSYNEQFF	TGTGCCAGTAGTTGGGCTAGCGGGGGGTTAAGCTCCTACAATGAGCAGTTCTTC
-	-	TRBV9	TRBJ2-2	CASSVGTGELFF	TGTGCCAGCAGCGTAGGAACCGGGGAGCTGTTTTTT
-	-	TRBV18	TRBJ1-1	CASSLNTEAFF	TGTGCCAGCTCACTAAACACTGAAGCTTTCTTT
-	-	TRBV4-2	TRBJ1-6	CASSHQDRNSPLHF	TGTGCCAGCAGCCACCAAGACAGGAATTCACCCCTCCACTTT
-	-	TRBV7-2	TRBJ1-6	CASSTGPSSPLHF	TGTGCCAGCAGTACCGGACCCAGTTCACCCCTCCACTTT
TRBD1	-	TRBV7-6	TRBJ2-2	CASSSGQGGTGELFF	TGTGCCAGCAGCTCAGGACAGGGTGGTACCGGGGAGCTGTTTTTT
TRBD1	-	TRBV9	TRBJ1-1	CASSRSAGGLSAEAFF	TGTGCCAGCAGCCGATCCGCAGGGGGCTTGAGCGCTGAAGCTTTCTTT
-	-	TRBV27	TRBJ2-3	CASSWAGAGTDTQYF	TGTGCCAGCAGTTGGGCGGGGGCCGGCACAGATACGCAGTATTTT